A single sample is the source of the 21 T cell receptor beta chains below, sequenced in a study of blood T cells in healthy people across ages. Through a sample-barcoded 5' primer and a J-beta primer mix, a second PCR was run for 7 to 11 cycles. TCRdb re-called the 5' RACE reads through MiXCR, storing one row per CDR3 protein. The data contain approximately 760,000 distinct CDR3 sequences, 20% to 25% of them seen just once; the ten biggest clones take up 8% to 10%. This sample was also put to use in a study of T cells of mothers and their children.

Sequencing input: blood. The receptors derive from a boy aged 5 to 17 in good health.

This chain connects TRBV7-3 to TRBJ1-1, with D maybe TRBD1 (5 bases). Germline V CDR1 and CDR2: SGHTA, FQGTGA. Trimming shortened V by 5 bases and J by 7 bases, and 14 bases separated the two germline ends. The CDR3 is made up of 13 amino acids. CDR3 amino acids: CASSQAGGGEAFF. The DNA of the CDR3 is TGTGCCAGCAGCCAAGCGGGGGGGGGTGAAGCTTTCTTT.

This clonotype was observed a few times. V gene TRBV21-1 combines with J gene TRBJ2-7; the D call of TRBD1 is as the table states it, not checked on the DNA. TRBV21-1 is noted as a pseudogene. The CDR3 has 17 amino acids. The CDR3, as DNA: TGTGCCAGCAGCAAAGTGCGTGGGGGGACAGGGGTCTACGAGCAGTACTTC. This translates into CASSKVRGGTGVYEQYF.

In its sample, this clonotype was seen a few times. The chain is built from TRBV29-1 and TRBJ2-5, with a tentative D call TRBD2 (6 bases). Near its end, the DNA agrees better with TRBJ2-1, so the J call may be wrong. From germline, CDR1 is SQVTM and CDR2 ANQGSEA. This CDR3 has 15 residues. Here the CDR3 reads CSVDGGAIRDNEQFF. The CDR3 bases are TGCAGCGTTGACGGAGGGGCTATTCGGGACAATGAGCAGTTCTTC.

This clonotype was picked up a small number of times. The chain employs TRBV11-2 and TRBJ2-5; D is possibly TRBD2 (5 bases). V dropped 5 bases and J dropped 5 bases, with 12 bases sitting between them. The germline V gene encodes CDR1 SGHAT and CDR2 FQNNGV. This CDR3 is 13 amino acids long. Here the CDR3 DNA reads TGTGCCAGCAGCCCGGACTTTCGGGAGACCCAGTACTTC. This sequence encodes CASSPDFRETQYF.

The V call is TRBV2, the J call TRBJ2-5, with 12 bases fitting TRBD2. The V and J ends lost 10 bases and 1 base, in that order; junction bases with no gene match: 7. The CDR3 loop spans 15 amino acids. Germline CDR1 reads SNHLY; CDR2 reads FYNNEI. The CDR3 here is CAKSTSGGSQETQYF. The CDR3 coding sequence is TGTGCCAAGTCGACTAGCGGGGGTTCCCAAGAGACCCAGTACTTC.

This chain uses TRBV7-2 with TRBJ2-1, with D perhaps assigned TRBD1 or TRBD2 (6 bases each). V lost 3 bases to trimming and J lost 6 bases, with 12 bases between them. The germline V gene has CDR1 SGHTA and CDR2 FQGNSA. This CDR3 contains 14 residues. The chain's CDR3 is CASSLRGGPNEQFF. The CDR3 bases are TGTGCCAGCAGCTTGAGAGGGGGGCCCAATGAGCAGTTCTTC.

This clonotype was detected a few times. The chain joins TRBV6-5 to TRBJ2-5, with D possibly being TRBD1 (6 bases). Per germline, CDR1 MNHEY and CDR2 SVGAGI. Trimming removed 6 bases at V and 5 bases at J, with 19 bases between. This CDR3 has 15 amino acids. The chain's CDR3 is CASSSRQALEETQYF. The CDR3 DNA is TGTGCCAGCAGCTCACGACAGGCCCTGGAGGAGACCCAGTACTTC.

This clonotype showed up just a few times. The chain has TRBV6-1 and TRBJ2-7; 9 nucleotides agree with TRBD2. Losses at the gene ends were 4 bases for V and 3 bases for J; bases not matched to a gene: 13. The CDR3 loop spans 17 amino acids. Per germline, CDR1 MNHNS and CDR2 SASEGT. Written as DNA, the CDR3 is TGTGCCAGCAGTGGGGCCTCCCGTAGCGGGAGCCTCTACGAGCAGTACTTC. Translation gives CASSGASRSGSLYEQYF.

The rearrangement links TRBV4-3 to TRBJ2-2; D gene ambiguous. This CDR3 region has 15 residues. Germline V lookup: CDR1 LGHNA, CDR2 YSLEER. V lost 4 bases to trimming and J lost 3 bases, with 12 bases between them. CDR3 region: CASSPAPGYTGELFF. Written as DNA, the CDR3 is TGCGCCAGCAGCCCCGCGCCGGGTTACACCGGGGAGCTGTTTTTT.

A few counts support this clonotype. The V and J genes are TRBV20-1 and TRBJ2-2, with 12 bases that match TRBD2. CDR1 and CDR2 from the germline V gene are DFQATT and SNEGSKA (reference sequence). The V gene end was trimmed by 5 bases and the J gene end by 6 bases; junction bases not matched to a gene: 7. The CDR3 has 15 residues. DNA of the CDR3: TGCAGTGCTGGGCTAGCGGGAGGGAAATCCGGGGAGCTGTTTTTT. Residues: CSAGLAGGKSGELFF.

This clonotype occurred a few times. The CDR3 nucleotides are TGTGCCAGCAGCGTCAACAGGGGGCTGGAGACCCAGTACTTC. Its protein is CASSVNRGLETQYF. V and J are TRBV2 and TRBJ2-5, with TRBD1 matching over 9 bases. There are 14 residues in the CDR3. J lost 5 bases, V lost 6 bases, and 7 bases had no gene match. Per the germline V gene, CDR1 is SNHLY and CDR2 is FYNNEI. Based on the CDR3 plus reference TRBV2 and TRBJ2-5, the full variable domain is EPEVTQTPSHQVTQMGQEVILRCVPISNHLYFYWYRQILGQKVEFLVSFYNNEISEKSEIFDDQFSVERPDGSNFTLKIRSTKLEDSAMYFCASSVNRGLETQYFGPGTRLLVL.

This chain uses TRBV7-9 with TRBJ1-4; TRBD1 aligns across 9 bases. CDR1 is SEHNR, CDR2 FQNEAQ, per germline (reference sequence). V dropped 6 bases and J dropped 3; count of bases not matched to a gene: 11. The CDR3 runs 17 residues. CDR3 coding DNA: TGTGCCAGCAGTCCGGACAGGGGAGAAATTGCTAATGAAAAACTGTTTTTT. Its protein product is CASSPDRGEIANEKLFF.

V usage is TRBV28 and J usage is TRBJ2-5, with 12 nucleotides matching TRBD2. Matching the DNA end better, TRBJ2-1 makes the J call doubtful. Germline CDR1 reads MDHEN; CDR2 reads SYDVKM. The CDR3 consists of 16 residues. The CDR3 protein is CASSLWSSGREHEQFF. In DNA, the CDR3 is TGTGCCAGCAGTTTATGGTCTAGCGGGAGGGAACATGAGCAGTTCTTC.

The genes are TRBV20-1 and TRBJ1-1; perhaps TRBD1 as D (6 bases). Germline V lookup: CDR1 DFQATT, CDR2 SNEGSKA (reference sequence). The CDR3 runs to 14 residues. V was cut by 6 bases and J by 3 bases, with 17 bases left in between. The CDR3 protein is CSADGGQGYTEAFF. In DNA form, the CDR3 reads TGCAGTGCAGACGGGGGGCAGGGGTACACTGAAGCTTTCTTT.

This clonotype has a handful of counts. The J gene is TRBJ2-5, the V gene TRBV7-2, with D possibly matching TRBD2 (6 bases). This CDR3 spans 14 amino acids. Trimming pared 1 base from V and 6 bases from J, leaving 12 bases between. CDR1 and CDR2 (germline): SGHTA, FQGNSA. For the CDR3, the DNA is TGTGCCAGCAGCTTAGGGGCTAGCGTGCAGACCCAGTACTTC. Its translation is CASSLGASVQTQYF.

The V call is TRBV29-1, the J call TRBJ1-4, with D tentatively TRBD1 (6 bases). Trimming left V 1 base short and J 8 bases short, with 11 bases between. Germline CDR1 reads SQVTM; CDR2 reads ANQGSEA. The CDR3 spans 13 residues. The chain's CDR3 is CSVEARGGEKLFF. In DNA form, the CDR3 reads TGCAGCGTTGAAGCCAGGGGCGGAGAAAAACTGTTTTTT.

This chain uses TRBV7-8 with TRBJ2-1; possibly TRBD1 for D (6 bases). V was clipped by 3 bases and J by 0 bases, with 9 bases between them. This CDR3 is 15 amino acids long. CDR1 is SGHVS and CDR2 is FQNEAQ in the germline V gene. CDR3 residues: CASSFKDSSYNEQFF. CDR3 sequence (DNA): TGTGCCAGCAGCTTCAAGGACAGCTCCTACAATGAGCAGTTCTTC. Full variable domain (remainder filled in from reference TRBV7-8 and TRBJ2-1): GAGVSQSPRYKVAKRGQDVALRCDPISGHVSLFWYQQALGQGPEFLTYFQNEAQLDKSGLPSDRFFAERPEGSVSTLKIQRTQQEDSAVYLCASSFKDSSYNEQFFGPGTRLTVL.

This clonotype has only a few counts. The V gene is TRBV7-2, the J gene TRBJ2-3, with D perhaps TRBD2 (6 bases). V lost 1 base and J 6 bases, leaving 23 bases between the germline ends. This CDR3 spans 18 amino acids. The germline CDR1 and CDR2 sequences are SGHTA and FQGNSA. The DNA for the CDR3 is TGTGCCAGCAGCTTAGTTCCCTCCGGGAGCAAACATTGGGATACGCAGTATTTT. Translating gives CASSLVPSGSKHWDTQYF. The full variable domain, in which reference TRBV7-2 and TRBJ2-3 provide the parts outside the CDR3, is GAGVSQSPSNKVTEKGKDVELRCDPISGHTALYWYRQSLGQGLEFLIYFQGNSAPDKSGLPSDRFSAERTGGSVSTLTIQRTQQEDSAVYLCASSLVPSGSKHWDTQYFGPGTRLTVL.

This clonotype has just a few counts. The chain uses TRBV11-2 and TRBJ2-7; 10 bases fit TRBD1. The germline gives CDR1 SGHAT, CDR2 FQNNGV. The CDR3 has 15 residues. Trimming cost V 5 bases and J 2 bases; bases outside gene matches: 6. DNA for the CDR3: TGTGCCAGCAGCCCTGACAGGGGGCCTACCTACGAGCAGTACTTC. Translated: CASSPDRGPTYEQYF.

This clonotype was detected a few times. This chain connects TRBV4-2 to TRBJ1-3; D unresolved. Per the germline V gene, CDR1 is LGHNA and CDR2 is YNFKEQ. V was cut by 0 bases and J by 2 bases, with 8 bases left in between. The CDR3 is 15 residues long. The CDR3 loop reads CASSQDGGAGNTIYF. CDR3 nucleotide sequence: TGTGCCAGCAGCCAAGATGGAGGAGCTGGAAACACCATATATTTT.

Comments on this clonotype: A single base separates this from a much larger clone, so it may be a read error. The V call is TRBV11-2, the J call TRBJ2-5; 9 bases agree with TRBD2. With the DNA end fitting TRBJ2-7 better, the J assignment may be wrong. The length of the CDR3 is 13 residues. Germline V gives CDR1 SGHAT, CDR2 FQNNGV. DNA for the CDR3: TGTGCCCCTAAAGCGGGAGGTAGCGACGAGCAGTACTTC. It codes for CAPKAGGSDEQYF.